These 30 T cell receptor beta chains originate from one sample sequenced in a study of response to subunit inactivated influenza vaccine. In TCRdb, the RT-PCR reads were re-called with MiXCR into one record per CDR3 protein. The sample gives about 780,000 distinct CDR3 sequences, roughly 20% of which show up once; roughly 10% is in the top ten. The material was PBMCs from blood, obtained around 5 days after vaccination. The source is a man aged 50-59 years who received an inactivated influenza vaccine.

V is TRBV12-3 or TRBV12-4 and J is TRBJ2-7; D call uncertain. V shed 1 base and J shed 2 bases, with 9 bases lying between them. CDR3 length: 14 residues. The CDR3, as DNA: TGTGCCAGCAGTTTAGAGGTCAGACCCTACGAGCAGTACTTC. Encoded protein: CASSLEVRPYEQYF.

The table lists this clonotype with a count of one. The J gene is TRBJ1-2, the V gene TRBV20-1, with TRBD1 identical over 10 bases. Per germline, CDR1 DFQATT and CDR2 SNEGSKA (reference sequence). The V gene end was trimmed by 3 bases and the J gene end by 3 bases; junction bases not matched to a gene: 1. The CDR3 runs to 13 residues. The CDR3 sequence: CSASGQGDYGYTF. CDR3 sequence (DNA): TGCAGTGCTAGCGGACAGGGGGACTATGGCTACACCTTC.

This chain uses TRBV20-1 with TRBJ2-1; the D is unclear. The V gene's germline CDR1 is DFQATT and CDR2 SNEGSKA (reference sequence). This CDR3 is 14 amino acids long. V was pared by 1 base and J by 4 bases, with 11 bases between. Written as DNA, the CDR3 is TGCAGTGCTAGAGCCAGGCCCCTATACAATGAGCAGTTCTTC. The encoded protein is CSARARPLYNEQFF.

This clonotype was observed many times. The chain couples TRBV5-1 to TRBJ1-1, with 8 bases that match TRBD1. Germline trimming cut 0 bases from V and 5 bases from J; bases unmatched to any gene: 12. The CDR3 extends over 17 amino acids. Germline V CDR1 and CDR2: SGHRS, YFSETQ. The CDR3 DNA sequence: TGCGCCAGCAGCTTGGCCCCCTTGGGGACAGGTGGGACTGAAGCTTTCTTT. The encoded protein is CASSLAPLGTGGTEAFF.

This clonotype was observed at least ten times. This rearrangement joins TRBV4-3 to TRBJ2-5; TRBD2 matches 11 bases. V lost 1 base to trimming and J lost 1 base; unmatched junction nucleotides: 2. The CDR3 is 16 amino acids. Germline V lookup: CDR1 LGHNA, CDR2 YSLEER. In nucleotides, the CDR3 is TGCGCCAGCAGCCAAGGACTAGCGGGGCTCCAAGAGACCCAGTACTTC. This translates into CASSQGLAGLQETQYF.

This clonotype came up once. The J gene is TRBJ2-3, the V gene TRBV2; D is unresolved. With 6 bases removed from V and 1 base from J, the gap between germline ends came to 23 bases. The CDR3 is 18 amino acids. The germline CDR1 and CDR2 sequences are SNHLY and FYNNEI. The CDR3 protein is CASSLSSVRTVCTDTQYF. CDR3 nucleotides: TGTGCCAGCAGCCTTTCCTCCGTCAGAACGGTGTGCACAGATACGCAGTATTTT.

This clonotype was observed a single time. The chain has TRBV28 and TRBJ2-6; D tentatively reads TRBD1 or TRBD2 (5 bases each). With 4 bases removed from V and 0 bases from J, the gap between germline ends came to 13 bases. Germline lookup yields CDR1 MDHEN and CDR2 SYDVKM. This CDR3 contains 17 residues. This CDR3 reads CASSSGTLRSGANVLTF. The CDR3 coding sequence is TGTGCCAGCAGTTCCGGGACGCTCCGCTCTGGGGCCAACGTCCTGACTTTC.

The chain joins TRBV5-1 to TRBJ2-7, with a tentative D call TRBD1 (6 bases). Germline values: CDR1 SGHRS, CDR2 YFSETQ. This CDR3 has 14 residues. V lost 4 bases and J 1 base, leaving 12 bases between the germline ends. DNA for the CDR3: TGCGCCAGCAGCGCGGACAGTATATCCTACGAGCAGTACTTC. This codes for CASSADSISYEQYF.

V is TRBV28 and J is TRBJ1-5; D is uncertain. Germline-derived CDR1 and CDR2 are MDHEN and SYDVKM. The ends were cut back, 3 bases at V and 7 bases at J, with 7 bases in the middle. This CDR3 contains 12 residues. CDR3 sequence: CASSFRWQPQHF. Here the CDR3 DNA reads TGTGCCAGCAGTTTTAGATGGCAGCCCCAGCATTTT.

This sequence joins TRBV10-3 and TRBJ2-3; the match to TRBD1 covers 7 bases. The CDR3 consists of 20 residues. Germline V gene data show CDR1 as ENHRY and CDR2 as SYGVKD. The V segment lost 6 bases and the J segment 1 base; nucleotides outside the gene matches: 22. In DNA form, the CDR3 reads TGTGCCATCAGGGACAGTGAATTGGGACAGTTCGTTTTGGGCACAGATACGCAGTATTTT. Amino acid sequence: CAIRDSELGQFVLGTDTQYF.

J is TRBJ2-7 and V is TRBV11-2; no clear D. The germline V gene encodes CDR1 SGHAT and CDR2 FQNNGV. This CDR3 region has 14 residues. Trimming removed 6 bases at V and 6 bases at J, with 18 bases between. The CDR3 region has the DNA TGTGCCAGCAGTCGAACATCCAGACCCAGCGAGCAGTACTTC. Its translation is CASSRTSRPSEQYF.

The chain carries TRBV6-2 or TRBV6-3 and TRBJ2-2; D perhaps matches TRBD2 (6 bases). The germline V gene has CDR1 MNHEY and CDR2 SVGEGT. The CDR3 is made up of 14 amino acids. The V gene lost 0 bases and the J gene lost 7 bases, with 9 bases spanning the gap. The CDR3 reads CASSYSREVGELFF. Written as DNA, the CDR3 is TGTGCCAGCAGTTACTCGAGGGAGGTCGGGGAGCTGTTTTTT.

Only a few counts were recorded for this clonotype. The chain has TRBV4-1 and TRBJ2-3, with TRBD1 matching 9 bases. The ends lost 4 bases at V and 4 bases at J; junction bases unmatched: 3. Germline CDR1 is MGHRA and CDR2 is YSYEKL. This CDR3 has 14 amino acids. CDR3 DNA sequence: TGCGCCAGCAGCCTTTGGACAGGGGCAGATACGCAGTATTTT. As protein: CASSLWTGADTQYF.

This clonotype has at least ten counts. The rearrangement joins TRBV6-5 to TRBJ2-5, with D perhaps matching TRBD1 or TRBD2 (6 bases each). V was trimmed by 2 bases and J by 7 bases, leaving 11 bases between them. The length of the CDR3 is 13 residues. CDR1 MNHEY and CDR2 SVGAGI come from the germline V gene. As DNA, the CDR3 is TGTGCCAGCAGTTACAGGGGGGCGGGGACCCAGTACTTC. This translates into CASSYRGAGTQYF.

This clonotype appeared a few times. V gene TRBV6-5 combines with J gene TRBJ2-1, with 14 bases aligning to TRBD2. V gave up 2 bases and J gave up 8 bases; unmatched junction bases: 5. The CDR3 spans 16 residues. Germline values: CDR1 MNHEY, CDR2 SVGAGI. The CDR3 DNA reads TGTGCCAGCAGTTACCCGACTAGCGGGAGGGGGCATGAGCAGTTCTTC. It encodes CASSYPTSGRGHEQFF.

The V call is TRBV4-1, the J call TRBJ2-2; no reliable D call. The germline gives CDR1 MGHRA, CDR2 YSYEKL. V was pared by 4 bases and J by 6 bases, with 12 bases between. The CDR3 covers 14 residues. The CDR3 DNA reads TGCGCCAGCAGCCTGGACCCGTTACCCGGGGAGCTGTTTTTT. It codes for CASSLDPLPGELFF.

The genes are TRBV5-5 and TRBJ1-2, with a tentative D call TRBD1 (5 bases). Germline CDR1 reads SGHKS; CDR2 reads YYEKEE (reference sequence). The V end lost 1 base, the J end lost 8 bases, and 12 bases lay between the germline ends. CDR3 length: 13 residues. CDR3 DNA: TGTGCCAGCAGCTTGATACAGGAGAAGGGCTACACCTTC. It is translated as CASSLIQEKGYTF.

The chain joins TRBV21-1 to TRBJ2-7; TRBD1 reflects the table's D call only, with no check against the DNA. TRBV21-1 is a listed pseudogene. The CDR3 totals 15 residues. CDR3 sequence reads: CASTSYPDGDGEQYF. The DNA of the CDR3 is TGTGCCAGCACCTCCTATCCGGATGGGGACGGCGAGCAGTACTTC.

The chain links TRBV5-1 to TRBJ2-1; unclear D gene. Germline CDR1 is SGHRS and CDR2 is YFSETQ. The CDR3 contains 19 residues. V lost 0 bases and J lost 2, with 21 bases in between. The CDR3 loop is CASSLGTATLLWAYNEQFF. For the CDR3, the DNA is TGCGCCAGCAGCTTGGGCACTGCGACTCTTTTGTGGGCCTACAATGAGCAGTTCTTC.

This chain connects TRBV7-2 to TRBJ2-7; no definite D call. This CDR3 region has 14 residues. V shed 1 base and J shed 2 bases, with 9 bases lying between them. CDR1 and CDR2 (germline): SGHTA, FQGNSA. The CDR3 bases are TGTGCCAGCAGCTTAGAGCCGGATCCCTACGAGCAGTACTTC. It yields the protein CASSLEPDPYEQYF. Using reference TRBV7-2 and TRBJ2-7 for the parts outside the CDR3, the full variable domain is GAGVSQSPSNKVTEKGKDVELRCDPISGHTALYWYRQSLGQGLEFLIYFQGNSAPDKSGLPSDRFSAERTGGSVSTLTIQRTQQEDSAVYLCASSLEPDPYEQYFGPGTRLTVT.

The gene calls are TRBV10-3 and TRBJ2-7; TRBD2 aligns across 10 bases. The germline V gene encodes CDR1 ENHRY and CDR2 SYGVKD. The CDR3 covers 15 residues. J gave up 2 bases and V 4 bases, and 5 bases lay outside the gene matches. CDR3 protein: CAISVRLAGAYEQYF. The CDR3 region has the DNA TGTGCCATCAGTGTTAGACTAGCGGGCGCCTACGAGCAGTACTTC.

Note on this clonotype: At one of its ends the junction is not consistent with the germline gene, which may arise from a read error. The CDR3 loop is CSARDPSGPYNEQLF. The DNA for the CDR3 is TGCAGTGCTAGAGATCCCAGCGGCCCCTACAATGAGCAGTTGTTC. The V gene is TRBV20-1, the J gene TRBJ2-1; D possibly corresponds to TRBD2 (5 bases). Per germline, CDR1 DFQATT and CDR2 SNEGSKA (reference sequence). The CDR3 length is 15 residues.

About this clonotype: One end of the junction varies from germline; a read error may be responsible. The chain links TRBV11-2 to TRBJ1-6; perhaps TRBD1 as D (5 bases). Germline CDR1 reads SGHAT; CDR2 reads FQNNGV. The CDR3 spans 17 residues. The CDR3 reads CASSLEFGTWGNSPLHF. The CDR3 nucleotides read TGTGCCAGCAGCCTAGAATTTGGGACCTGGGGTAATTCACCCCTCCACTTT.

This clonotype was observed a handful of times. The CDR3 is CASSNRDSYEQYF. For the CDR3, the DNA is TGTGCCAGCAGCAACAGGGACTCCTACGAGCAGTACTTC. V and J are TRBV7-9 and TRBJ2-7; tentative D call: TRBD1 (6 bases). Germline values: CDR1 SEHNR, CDR2 FQNEAQ (reference sequence). This CDR3 has 13 residues. V was trimmed by 5 bases and J by 0 bases, leaving 8 bases between them.

V gene TRBV10-2 combines with J gene TRBJ2-7; 8 bases are a match to TRBD1. Looked up from germline, CDR1 is WSHSY and CDR2 is SAAADI. The trim removed 6 bases at V and 5 bases at J, leaving 9 bases unmatched. The CDR3 has 14 amino acids. CDR3 protein: CASRQDRGFDEQYF. The CDR3, as DNA: TGCGCCAGCAGACAAGACAGGGGCTTTGACGAGCAGTACTTC.

This clonotype turned up a few times. The rearrangement uses TRBV9 and TRBJ2-7; maybe TRBD2 (5 bases). The V and J ends lost 4 bases and 4 bases respectively, with 15 bases between them. The length of the CDR3 is 14 residues. Germline V gives CDR1 SGDLS, CDR2 YYNGEE. The CDR3 loop reads CASSRRRTAYEQYF. The CDR3 DNA follows: TGTGCCAGCAGCCGGAGGAGAACCGCTTACGAGCAGTACTTC.

The J gene is TRBJ2-7, the V gene TRBV12-3 or TRBV12-4, with D perhaps given as TRBD1 or TRBD2 (5 bases each). The CDR3 runs 14 residues. V was trimmed by 5 bases and J by 3 bases, leaving 14 bases between them. For the CDR3, the DNA is TGTGCCAGCAGTCTGGGGGTTTTGGGCTACGAGCAGTACTTC. Its protein product is CASSLGVLGYEQYF.

DNA for the CDR3: TGTGCCAGCAGTCCCGGGACCCAATCCTACAATGAGCAGTTCTTC. Residues: CASSPGTQSYNEQFF. The V gene is TRBV27, the J gene TRBJ2-1; D may correspond to TRBD1 or TRBD2 (5 bases each). CDR3 length: 15 residues. V lost 5 bases to trimming and J lost 1 base, with 12 bases between them. Germline lookup yields CDR1 MNHEY and CDR2 SMNVEV (reference sequence).

The chain uses TRBV6-2 or TRBV6-3 and TRBJ1-2; tentatively, D is TRBD1 (5 bases). The CDR3 runs 14 residues. In germline, CDR1 is MNHEY, CDR2 SVGEGT. V lost 5 bases and J 2 bases, leaving 12 bases between the germline ends. CDR3 nucleotide sequence: TGTGCCAGCAGTAATCAGCAGGGCAACTATGGCTACACCTTC. Its translation: CASSNQQGNYGYTF.

This clonotype was observed a handful of times. The chain links TRBV6-2 or TRBV6-3 to TRBJ1-1, with TRBD1 identical over 9 bases. CDR1 is MNHEY and CDR2 is SVGEGT in the germline V gene. The ends lost 7 bases at V and 5 bases at J; junction bases unmatched: 5. CDR3 length: 13 amino acids. This CDR3 is CASKDRGQTEAFF. The CDR3 coding sequence is TGTGCCAGCAAGGACAGGGGTCAGACTGAAGCTTTCTTT.